The 15 T cell receptor beta chains below come from one sample, sequenced in a study of T cells expressing NK-cell markers. From the 5' RACE reads, TCRdb lists one entry per CDR3 protein and no DNA. The sample includes about 300,000 distinct CDR3 sequences. Sequenced material: blood T cells: a sorted CD56 or NKG2C T cell subset, CD4+ or CD8+ T cells, or bulk PBMC T cells (not recorded which). Receptors originate from a woman between 18 and 69 years old in good health.

V and J are TRBV12-3 or TRBV12-4 and TRBJ1-6; as DNA is missing, the TRBD1 call by TCRdb cannot be tested. The CDR3 contains 17 residues. The CDR3 reads CASSLPGTGSLNSPLHF.

This chain connects TRBV10-3 to TRBJ1-1. The CDR3 consists of 12 residues. Germline CDR1 ENHRY, CDR2 SYGVKD. CDR3 sequence reads: CAISAQNTEAFF.

CDR3 region: CASSIRTTEYEQYF. V and J are TRBV12-3 or TRBV12-4 and TRBJ2-7. CDR3 size: 14 residues.

V usage is TRBV20-1 and J usage is TRBJ2-5; TCRdb outputs TRBD2, but without DNA this stays unchecked. This CDR3 contains 13 residues. Germline CDR1 is DFQATT and CDR2 is SNEGSKA (reference sequence). The CDR3: CSAWTSAQETQYF.

V and J are TRBV7-2 and TRBJ1-2; lacking DNA, the TRBD1 call made by TCRdb goes unchecked. This CDR3 has 12 amino acids. CDR1 and CDR2 from the germline V gene are SGHTA and FQGNSA. The CDR3 reads CASQEPPNGYTF.

The chain couples TRBV2 to TRBJ2-3; TCRdb names TRBD2, which stays unverified in the absence of DNA. Germline loops: CDR1 SNHLY, CDR2 FYNNEI. The CDR3 is 17 residues long. The CDR3 region is CASSEAFGLAGLDTQYF.

This rearrangement joins TRBV5-1 to TRBJ2-7. The CDR3 consists of 13 residues. The germline V gene encodes CDR1 SGHRS and CDR2 YFSETQ. CDR3 loop: CASSMVGLGEQYF.

The chain employs TRBV19 and TRBJ2-1; no DNA is available, so the TRBD2 call from TCRdb remains unchecked. Germline V gene sequence: CDR1 LNHDA, CDR2 SQIVND (reference sequence). The CDR3 totals 16 residues. The CDR3 protein is CASSMGGRGGDNEQFF. Looking up the rest from reference TRBV19 and TRBJ2-1 gives the full variable domain: DGGITQSPKYLFRKEGQNVTLSCEQNLNHDAMYWYRQDPGQGLRLIYYSQIVNDFQKGDIAEGYSVSREKKESFPLTVTSAQKNPTAFYLCASSMGGRGGDNEQFFGPGTRLTVL.

The chain couples TRBV29-1 to TRBJ2-6; TCRdb names TRBD1, which stays unverified in the absence of DNA. Germline V gene sequence: CDR1 SQVTM, CDR2 ANQGSEA. This CDR3 comprises 15 residues. Here the CDR3 reads CSVEGGVVGANVLTF.

The chain uses TRBV28 and TRBJ2-7; no DNA is available, so the TRBD1 call from TCRdb remains unchecked. The CDR3 totals 18 residues. Per germline, CDR1 MDHEN and CDR2 SYDVKM. CDR3 protein: CASSPGERTTKSSYEQYF.

This chain joins TRBV9 and TRBJ1-2; TCRdb designates TRBD1, a call that cannot be tested without DNA. This CDR3 region has 17 residues. Germline V gene lookup returns CDR1 SGDLS and CDR2 YYNGEE. The CDR3 region is CASSPRTAGSLNYGYTF.

The V call is TRBV7-9, the J call TRBJ2-1; TCRdb calls TRBD1, which cannot be checked without DNA. The V gene's germline CDR1 is SEHNR and CDR2 FQNEAQ (reference sequence). CDR3 length: 14 amino acids. CDR3: CASSLGRDVNEQFF.

V is TRBV5-1 and J is TRBJ2-1; TCRdb lists TRBD1, though no DNA is available to test this call. Germline CDR1 is SGHRS and CDR2 is YFSETQ. The CDR3 is 16 residues long. The CDR3 loop reads CASSLGPRDSYNEQFF.

The chain links TRBV28 to TRBJ2-1. Germline CDR1 and CDR2: MDHEN and SYDVKM. This CDR3 comprises 14 residues. The CDR3 here is CASSSSSLWGEQFF.

The chain employs TRBV29-1 and TRBJ2-7; TCRdb gives TRBD1 as the D gene, but with no DNA this cannot be confirmed. The CDR3 sequence is 13 residues long. From germline, CDR1 is SQVTM and CDR2 ANQGSEA. CDR3 region: CSVEGSQGNEQYF.